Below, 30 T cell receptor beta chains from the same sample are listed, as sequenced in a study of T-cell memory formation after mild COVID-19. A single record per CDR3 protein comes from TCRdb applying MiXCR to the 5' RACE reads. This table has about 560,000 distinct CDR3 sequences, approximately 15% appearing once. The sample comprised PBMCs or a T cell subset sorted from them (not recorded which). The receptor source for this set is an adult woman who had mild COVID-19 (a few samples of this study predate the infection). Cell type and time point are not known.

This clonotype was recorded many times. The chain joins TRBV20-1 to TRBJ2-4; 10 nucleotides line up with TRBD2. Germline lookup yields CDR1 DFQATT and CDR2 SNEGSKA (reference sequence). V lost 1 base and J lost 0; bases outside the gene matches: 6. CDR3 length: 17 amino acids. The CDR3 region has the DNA TGCAGTGCTAGAGGCGATAGCGGGGGGCTAGCCAAAAACATTCAGTACTTC. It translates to CSARGDSGGLAKNIQYF.

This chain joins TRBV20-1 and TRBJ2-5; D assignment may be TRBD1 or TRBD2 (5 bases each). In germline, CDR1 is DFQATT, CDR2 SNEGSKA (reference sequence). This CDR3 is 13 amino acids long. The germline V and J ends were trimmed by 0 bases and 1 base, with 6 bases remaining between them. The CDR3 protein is CSAREGTQETQYF. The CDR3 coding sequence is TGCAGTGCTAGAGAAGGGACCCAAGAGACCCAGTACTTC.

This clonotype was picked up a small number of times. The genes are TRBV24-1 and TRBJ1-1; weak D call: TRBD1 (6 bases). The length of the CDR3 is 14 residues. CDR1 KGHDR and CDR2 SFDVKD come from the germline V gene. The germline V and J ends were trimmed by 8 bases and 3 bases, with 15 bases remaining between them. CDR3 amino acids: CATTLQGFDTEAFF. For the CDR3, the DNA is TGTGCCACCACTCTACAGGGATTCGACACTGAAGCTTTCTTT.

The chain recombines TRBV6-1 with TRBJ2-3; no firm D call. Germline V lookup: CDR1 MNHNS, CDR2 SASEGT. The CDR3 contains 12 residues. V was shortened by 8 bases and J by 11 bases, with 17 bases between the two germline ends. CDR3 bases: TGTGCCAGCTTCCATGGCCTTTTGGGGCAGTATTTT. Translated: CASFHGLLGQYF.

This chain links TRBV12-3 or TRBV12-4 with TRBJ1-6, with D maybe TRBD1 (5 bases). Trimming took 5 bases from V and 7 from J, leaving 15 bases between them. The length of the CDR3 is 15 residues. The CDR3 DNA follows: TGTGCCAGCAGTACCCTCGGGAGGGGCAATTCACCCCTCCACTTT. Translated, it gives CASSTLGRGNSPLHF.

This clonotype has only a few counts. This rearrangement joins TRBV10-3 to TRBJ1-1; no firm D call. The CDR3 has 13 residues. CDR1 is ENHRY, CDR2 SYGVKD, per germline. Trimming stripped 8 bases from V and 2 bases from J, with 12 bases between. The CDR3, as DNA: TGTGCCATCGCCCCCCCAGGCAACACTGAAGCTTTCTTT. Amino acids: CAIAPPGNTEAFF.

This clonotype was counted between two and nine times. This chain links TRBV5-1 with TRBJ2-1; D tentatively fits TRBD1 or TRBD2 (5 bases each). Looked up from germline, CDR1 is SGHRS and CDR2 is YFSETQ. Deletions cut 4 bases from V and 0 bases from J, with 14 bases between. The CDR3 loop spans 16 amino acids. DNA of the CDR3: TGCGCCAGCAGCCTAGGGGACCACAACTCCTACAATGAGCAGTTCTTC. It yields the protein CASSLGDHNSYNEQFF.

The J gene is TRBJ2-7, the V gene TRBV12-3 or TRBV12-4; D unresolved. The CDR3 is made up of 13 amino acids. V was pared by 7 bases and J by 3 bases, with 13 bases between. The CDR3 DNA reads TGTGCCAGCACCAAAGGCTTAGACTACGAGCAGTACTTC. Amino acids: CASTKGLDYEQYF.

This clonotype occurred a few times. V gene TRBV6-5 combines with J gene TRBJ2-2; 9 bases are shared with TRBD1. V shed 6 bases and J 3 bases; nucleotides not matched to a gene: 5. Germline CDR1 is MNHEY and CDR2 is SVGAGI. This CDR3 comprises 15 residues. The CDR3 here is CASSRGTGHTGELFF. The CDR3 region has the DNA TGTGCCAGCAGCCGAGGGACAGGGCACACCGGGGAGCTGTTTTTT.

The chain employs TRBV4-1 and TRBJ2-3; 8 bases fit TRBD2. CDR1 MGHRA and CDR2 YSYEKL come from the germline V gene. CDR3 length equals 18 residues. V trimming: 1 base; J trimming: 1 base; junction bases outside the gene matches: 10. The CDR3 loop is CASSQGPDSGVRTDTQYF. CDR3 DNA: TGCGCCAGCAGCCAAGGGCCGGATAGCGGGGTCCGCACAGATACGCAGTATTTT.

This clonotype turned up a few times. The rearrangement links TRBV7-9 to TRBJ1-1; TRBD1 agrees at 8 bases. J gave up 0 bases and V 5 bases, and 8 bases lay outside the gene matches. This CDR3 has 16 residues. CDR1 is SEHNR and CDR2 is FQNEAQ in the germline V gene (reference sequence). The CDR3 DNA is TGTGCCAGCAGCCCCCAGGGGGCTACTATGAACACTGAAGCTTTCTTT. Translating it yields CASSPQGATMNTEAFF.

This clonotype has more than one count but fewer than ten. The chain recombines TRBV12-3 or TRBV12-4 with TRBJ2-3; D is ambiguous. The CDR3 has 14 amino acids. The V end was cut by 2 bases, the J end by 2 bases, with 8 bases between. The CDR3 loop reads CASSLLRSTDTQYF. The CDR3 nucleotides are TGTGCCAGCAGTTTACTAAGGTCCACAGATACGCAGTATTTT.

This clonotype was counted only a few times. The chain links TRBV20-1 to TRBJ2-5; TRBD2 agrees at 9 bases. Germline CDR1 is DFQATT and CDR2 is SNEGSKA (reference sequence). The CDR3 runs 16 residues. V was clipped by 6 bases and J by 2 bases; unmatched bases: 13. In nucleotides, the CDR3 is TGCAGTGCCACCCCGGGGGAGAGCGGGAGGCAAGAGACCCAGTACTTC. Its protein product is CSATPGESGRQETQYF.

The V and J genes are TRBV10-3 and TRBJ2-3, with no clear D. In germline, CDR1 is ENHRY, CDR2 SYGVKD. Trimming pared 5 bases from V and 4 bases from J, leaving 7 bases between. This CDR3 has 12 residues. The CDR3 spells CAISSNSDTQYF. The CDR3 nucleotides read TGTGCCATCAGTTCCAACTCAGATACGCAGTATTTT.

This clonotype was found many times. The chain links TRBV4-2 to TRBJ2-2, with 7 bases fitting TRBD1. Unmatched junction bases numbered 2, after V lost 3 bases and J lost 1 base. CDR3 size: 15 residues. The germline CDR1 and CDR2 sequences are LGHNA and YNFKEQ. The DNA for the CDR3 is TGTGCCAGCAGCCATAGGGACAGGAACACCGGGGAGCTGTTTTTT. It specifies CASSHRDRNTGELFF.

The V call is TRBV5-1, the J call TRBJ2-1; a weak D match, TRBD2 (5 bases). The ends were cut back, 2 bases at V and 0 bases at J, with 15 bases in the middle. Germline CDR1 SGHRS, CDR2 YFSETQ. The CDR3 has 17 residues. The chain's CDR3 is CASSFYGNTGSYNEQFF. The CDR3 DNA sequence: TGCGCCAGCAGCTTTTACGGGAACACGGGCTCCTACAATGAGCAGTTCTTC. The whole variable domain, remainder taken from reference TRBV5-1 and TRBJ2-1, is KAGVTQTPRYLIKTRGQQVTLSCSPISGHRSVSWYQQTPGQGLQFLFEYFSETQRNKGNFPGRFSGRQFSNSRSEMNVSTLELGDSALYLCASSFYGNTGSYNEQFFGPGTRLTVL.

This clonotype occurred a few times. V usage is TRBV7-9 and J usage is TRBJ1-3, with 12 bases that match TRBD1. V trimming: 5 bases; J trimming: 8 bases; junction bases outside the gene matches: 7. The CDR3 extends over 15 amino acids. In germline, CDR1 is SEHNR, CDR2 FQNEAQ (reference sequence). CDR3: CASSPGTGGLDTIYF. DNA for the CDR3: TGTGCCAGCAGCCCCGGGACAGGGGGCTTGGACACCATATATTTT.

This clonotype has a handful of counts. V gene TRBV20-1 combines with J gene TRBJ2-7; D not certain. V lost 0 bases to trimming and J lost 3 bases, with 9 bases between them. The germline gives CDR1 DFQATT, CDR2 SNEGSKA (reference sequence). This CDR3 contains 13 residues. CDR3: CSARDQSDYEQYF. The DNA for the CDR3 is TGCAGTGCTAGAGATCAGTCAGACTACGAGCAGTACTTC.

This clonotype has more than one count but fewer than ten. The CDR3 reads CASSAELDSTYEQYF. CDR3 DNA sequence: TGTGCCAGCAGCGCGGAGCTCGACAGTACCTACGAGCAGTACTTC. This chain uses TRBV7-9 with TRBJ2-7; perhaps TRBD1 as D (5 bases). Trimming stripped 5 bases from V and 2 bases from J, with 16 bases between. Germline assignment: CDR1 SEHNR and CDR2 FQNEAQ (reference sequence). This CDR3 region has 15 residues.

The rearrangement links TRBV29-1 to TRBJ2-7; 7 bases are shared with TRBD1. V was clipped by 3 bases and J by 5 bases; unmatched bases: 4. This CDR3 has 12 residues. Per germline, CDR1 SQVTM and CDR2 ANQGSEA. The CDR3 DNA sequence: TGCAGCGTTGAGGAGACAGGGCACGAGCAGTACTTC. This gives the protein CSVEETGHEQYF.

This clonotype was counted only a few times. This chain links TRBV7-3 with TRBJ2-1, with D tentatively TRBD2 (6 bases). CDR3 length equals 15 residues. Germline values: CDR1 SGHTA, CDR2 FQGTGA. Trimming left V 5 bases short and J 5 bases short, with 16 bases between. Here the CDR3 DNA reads TGTGCCAGCAGCCGATATCCGGGAGAGGACAATGAGCAGTTCTTC. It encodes CASSRYPGEDNEQFF.

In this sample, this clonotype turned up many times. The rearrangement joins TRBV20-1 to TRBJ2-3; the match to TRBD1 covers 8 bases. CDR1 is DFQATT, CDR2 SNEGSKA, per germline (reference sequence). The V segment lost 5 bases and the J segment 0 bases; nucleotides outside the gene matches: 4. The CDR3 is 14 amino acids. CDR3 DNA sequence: TGCAGTGCTTCCGGGACAGGAAGCACAGATACGCAGTATTTT. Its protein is CSASGTGSTDTQYF.

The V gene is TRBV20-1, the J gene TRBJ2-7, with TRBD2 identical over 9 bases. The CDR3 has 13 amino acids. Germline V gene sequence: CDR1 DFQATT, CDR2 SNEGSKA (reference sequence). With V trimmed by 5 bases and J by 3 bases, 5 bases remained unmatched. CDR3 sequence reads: CSAAAGGYYEQYF. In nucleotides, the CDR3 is TGCAGTGCTGCAGCGGGGGGCTACTACGAGCAGTACTTC.

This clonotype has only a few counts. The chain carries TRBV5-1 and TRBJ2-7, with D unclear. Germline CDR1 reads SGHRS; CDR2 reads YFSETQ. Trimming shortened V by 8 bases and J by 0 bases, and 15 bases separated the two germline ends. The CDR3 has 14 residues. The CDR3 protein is CASSSRSHSYEQYF. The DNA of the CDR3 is TGCGCCAGTAGTAGCAGGTCTCACTCCTACGAGCAGTACTTC.

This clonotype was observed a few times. The CDR3 loop is CASSQETSGRRPYEQYF. CDR3 nucleotide sequence: TGTGCCAGCAGCCAAGAGACTAGCGGGAGGCGACCCTACGAGCAGTACTTC. The V gene is TRBV3-1, the J gene TRBJ2-7, with TRBD2 matching over 13 bases. The CDR3 covers 17 residues. V lost 0 bases to trimming and J lost 2 bases; unmatched junction nucleotides: 4. Looked up from germline, CDR1 is LGHDT and CDR2 is YNNKEL (reference sequence).

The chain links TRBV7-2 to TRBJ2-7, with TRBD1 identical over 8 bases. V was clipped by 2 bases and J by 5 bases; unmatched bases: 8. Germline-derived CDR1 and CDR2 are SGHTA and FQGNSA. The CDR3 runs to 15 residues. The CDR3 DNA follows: TGTGCCAGCAGCTTACCTGGACAGGGCCCTAACGAGCAGTACTTC. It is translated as CASSLPGQGPNEQYF.

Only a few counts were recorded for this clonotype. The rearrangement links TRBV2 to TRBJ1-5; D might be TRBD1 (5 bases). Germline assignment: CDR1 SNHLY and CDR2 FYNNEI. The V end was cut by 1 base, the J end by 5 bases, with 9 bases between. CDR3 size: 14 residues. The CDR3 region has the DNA TGTGCCAGCAGTGAAGTGTGGGGGGATCAGCCCCAGCATTTT. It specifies CASSEVWGDQPQHF.

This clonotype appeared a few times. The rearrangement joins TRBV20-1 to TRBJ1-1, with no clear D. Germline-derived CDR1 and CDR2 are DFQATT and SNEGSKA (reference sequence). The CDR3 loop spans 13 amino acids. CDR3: CTPGRIWNTEAFF. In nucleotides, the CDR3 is TGCACCCCCGGTCGTATTTGGAACACTGAAGCTTTCTTT.

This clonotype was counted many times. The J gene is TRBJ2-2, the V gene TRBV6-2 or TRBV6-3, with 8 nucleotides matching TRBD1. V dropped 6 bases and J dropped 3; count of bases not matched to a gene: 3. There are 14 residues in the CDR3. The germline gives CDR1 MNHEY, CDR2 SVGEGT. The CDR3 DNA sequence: TGTGCCAGCAGACAACAGGGGGACACCGGGGAGCTGTTTTTT. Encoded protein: CASRQQGDTGELFF.

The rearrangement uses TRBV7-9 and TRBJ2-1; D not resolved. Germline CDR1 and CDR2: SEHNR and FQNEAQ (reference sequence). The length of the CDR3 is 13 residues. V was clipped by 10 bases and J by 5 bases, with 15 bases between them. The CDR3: CATREATNNEQFF. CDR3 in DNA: TGTGCCACCCGAGAGGCTACCAACAATGAGCAGTTCTTC. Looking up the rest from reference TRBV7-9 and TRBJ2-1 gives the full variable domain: DTGVSQNPRHKITKRGQNVTFRCDPISEHNRLYWYRQTLGQGPEFLTYFQNEAQLEKSRLLSDRFSAERPKGSFSTLEIQRTEQGDSAMYLCATREATNNEQFFGPGTRLTVL.